This TCR beta chain was identified in a study of OX40 agonist ivuxolimab in advanced cancers. Background on the whole study: The costimulatory receptor OX40 (CD134) was targeted by ivuxolimab, a fully human IgG2 agonistic monoclonal antibody. Intravenous ivuxolimab was administered to patients every 2 weeks at six dose levels: 0.01, 0.1, 0.3, 1.5, 3 and 10 mg/kg. Among the roughly 50 dose-escalation patients, about 19 had hepatocellular carcinoma, roughly 15 melanoma, 9 renal cell carcinoma and 9 head and neck cancer. In the dose-escalation cohort, approximately 82% of patients were male, and the mean age was 60 years with a range of about 20 to 80. Prior anti-PD-1, anti-PD-L1 or anti-CTLA-4 therapy was permitted, and approximately 42% of dose-escalation patients had received checkpoint inhibitors. Three dose-escalation patients achieved partial responses, one with hepatocellular carcinoma and two with cutaneous melanoma. The purpose of peripheral TCRbeta sequencing was to test whether ivuxolimab changed TCR sequence diversity and led to clonal T-cell expansion. The monotherapy dose-escalation portion (N of about 49 patients) of the phase I ivuxolimab trial is reported in the paper.

Overall results and qualifications from the work: Low levels of normalized T-cell clonal expansion were also shown by some nonresponding patients. At doses from 0.1 to 3.0 mg/kg, clonal expansion was seen in both CD4+ and CD8+ blood T cells between baseline and week 6. In the 0.1-3.0 mg/kg groups, partial responders were among the patients with the lowest normalized peripheral clonal expansion, particularly in CD8+ T cells. The antigen specificity of the peripheral T cells that underwent clonal expansion was not determined. On average, CD8+ T cells showed more expanded clones than CD4+ T cells after ivuxolimab.

Patients with a history of autoimmune disease or receiving systemic immunosuppression were excluded from the trial. Peripheral blood for TCR sequencing was collected from all dose cohorts at baseline, on cycle 4 day 1, and on cycle 7 day 1. Samples came from an open-label, multicenter, first-in-human phase I dose-escalation trial of ivuxolimab. Adults with locally advanced or metastatic melanoma, renal cell, hepatocellular, or head and neck squamous cell carcinoma were enrolled in the trial. CD4+ and CD8+ T cells were sorted separately from peripheral blood before TCR sequencing. To sequence the TCRbeta CDR3 region, genomic DNA was isolated from the sorted cells. TCRbeta CDR3 regions were sequenced using the immunoSEQ Assay. In its TCRdb copy, this immuneACCESS table keeps in-frame sequences only and misses some clones. Where compared with another copy, unresolved V genes explain less than half of these, and the others have no known cause. This sample is represented by 95,000 to 100,000 clones; just under 95% of them were singletons. Over 0.2% of the sample rests with the top ten.

Sequences KGHSH (CDR1) and LQKENI (CDR2) are obtained from the germline V gene. Including cysteine and phenylalanine, the CDR3 has 14 amino acids. Here the CDR3 DNA is all that survives: 42 bases in frame from base 1. V loses 3 bases at its end and J loses 3 bases; junction bases beyond the gene matches: 2. As concerns this clone: There is no known antigen for this receptor. No base qualities exist here, and no much larger clone lies one base off it. The same CDR3 can be traced to other DNA sequences in this sample.

The TCR sequence derives from an adult with an advanced solid tumor such as melanoma, head and neck, liver or kidney cancer. The rearranged segments are TRBV18 and TRBJ2-7, with 10 central nucleotides matching TRBD1. The sequencing here drew on CD4+ or CD8+ T cells sorted from blood, taken in a trial of the OX40 agonist ivuxolimab. The CDR3 corresponds to CASSPGTGDYEQYF. The DNA reads TGTGCCAGCTCACCCGGGACAGGGGACTACGAGCAGTACTTC.